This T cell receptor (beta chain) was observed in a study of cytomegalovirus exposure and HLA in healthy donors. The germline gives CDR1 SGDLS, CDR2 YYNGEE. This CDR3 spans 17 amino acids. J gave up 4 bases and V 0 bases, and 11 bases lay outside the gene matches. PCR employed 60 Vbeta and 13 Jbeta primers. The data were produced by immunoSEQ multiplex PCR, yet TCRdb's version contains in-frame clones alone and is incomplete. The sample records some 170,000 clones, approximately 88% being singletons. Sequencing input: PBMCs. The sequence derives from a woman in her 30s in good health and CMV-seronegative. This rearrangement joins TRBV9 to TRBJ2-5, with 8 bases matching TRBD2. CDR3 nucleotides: TGTGCCAGCAGCGTAGCCGGGGGGGAACCCCCCCCAGAGACCCAGTACTTC. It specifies CASSVAGGEPPPETQYF.